Below are 27 T cell receptor beta chains sequenced from a single sample in a study of blood T cell repertoires in COVID-19. Libraries were prepared by immunoSEQ multiplex PCR; TCRdb keeps only in-frame clonotypes and omits some of them. The sample contains approximately 230,000 clones, just over 85% of which appear only once. The sequenced sample was PBMCs or T cells enriched from blood (not recorded which). The receptor source for this set is a middle-aged man who had recovered from COVID-19.

The rearrangement joins TRBV27 to TRBJ1-4, with 9 bases lining up with TRBD1. V lost 5 bases to trimming and J lost 8 bases; unmatched junction nucleotides: 9. This CDR3 is built from 15 residues. CDR1 MNHEY and CDR2 SMNVEV come from the germline V gene (reference sequence). DNA of the CDR3: TGTGCCAGCAGTGCCAGACAGGGGGGTGACGAAAAACTGTTTTTT. Translating it yields CASSARQGGDEKLFF.

This clone was seen more than once but under ten times. The chain joins TRBV11-2 to TRBJ1-3, with TRBD1 matching 7 bases. After removal of 5 bases from V and 4 bases from J, the junction contained 8 bases not matched to a gene. Germline assignment: CDR1 SGHAT and CDR2 FQNNGV. This CDR3 spans 15 amino acids. The CDR3 nucleotides read TGTGCCAGCAGCCGAACAGGGGCTTACGGAAACACCATATATTTT. The encoded protein is CASSRTGAYGNTIYF. Looking up the rest from reference TRBV11-2 and TRBJ1-3 gives the full variable domain: EAGVAQSPRYKIIEKRQSVAFWCNPISGHATLYWYQQILGQGPKLLIQFQNNGVVDDSQLPKDRFSAERLKGVDSTLKIQPAKLEDSAVYLCASSRTGAYGNTIYFGEGSWLTVV.

The genes are TRBV5-1 and TRBJ1-1; D gene ambiguous. Germline CDR1 reads SGHRS; CDR2 reads YFSETQ. Trimming removed 2 bases at V and 1 base at J, with 9 bases between. CDR3 length: 14 residues. The CDR3 nucleotides are TGCGCCAGCAGCTTTCTAGGGAGGAACACTGAAGCTTTCTTT. Translation gives CASSFLGRNTEAFF.

The rearrangement joins TRBV19 to TRBJ1-1; no clear D. V lost 5 bases, J lost 5 bases, and 12 bases lay in between. The germline V gene encodes CDR1 LNHDA and CDR2 SQIVND (reference sequence). The CDR3 extends over 13 amino acids. CDR3 protein: CASSVGVGTEAFF. For the CDR3, the DNA is TGTGCCAGTAGTGTCGGGGTGGGGACTGAAGCTTTCTTT.

This clone was picked up one time. The gene calls are TRBV28 and TRBJ1-4; TRBD1 agrees at 7 bases. Germline lookup yields CDR1 MDHEN and CDR2 SYDVKM. This CDR3 has 16 amino acids. Trimming at V came to 5 bases and at J to 0 bases, leaving 6 bases not matched to a gene. The CDR3 sequence is CASSGRQGATNEKLFF. CDR3 DNA: TGTGCCAGCAGTGGTAGACAGGGTGCAACTAATGAAAAACTGTTTTTT.

The chain is built from TRBV30 and TRBJ2-7; weak D call: TRBD2 (5 bases). Germline loops: CDR1 GTSNPN, CDR2 SVGIG (reference sequence). The CDR3 contains 14 residues. Trimming removed 4 bases from V and 3 bases from J, with 16 bases in between. DNA for the CDR3: TGTGCCTGGACCCCGAGCGGAGACGTCTACGAGCAGTACTTC. Residues: CAWTPSGDVYEQYF. Together with reference TRBV30 and TRBJ2-7, the CDR3 gives the full variable domain: SQTIHQWPATLVQPVGSPLSLECTVEGTSNPNLYWYRQAAGRGLQLLFYSVGIGQISSEVPQNLSASRPQDRQFILSSKKLLLSDSGFYLCAWTPSGDVYEQYFGPGTRLTVT.

The chain uses TRBV6-6 and TRBJ2-3; the match to TRBD2 covers 10 bases. CDR3 length equals 15 residues. Germline-derived CDR1 and CDR2 are MNHNY and SVGAGI (reference sequence). Trimming at V came to 6 bases and at J to 2 bases, leaving 5 bases not matched to a gene. The CDR3: CASSLTSGITDTQYF. CDR3 bases: TGTGCCAGCAGCCTAACTAGCGGGATCACAGATACGCAGTATTTT.

This clone came up once. The J gene is TRBJ1-1, the V gene TRBV19; D ambiguous. Germline V gene sequence: CDR1 LNHDA, CDR2 SQIVND (reference sequence). V was cut by 7 bases and J by 4 bases, with 10 bases left in between. The CDR3 length is 12 residues. Here the CDR3 DNA reads TGTGCCAGTATTAGAGGGAGCACTGAAGCTTTCTTT. Translating it yields CASIRGSTEAFF.

This chain connects TRBV28 to TRBJ2-1; no clear D. The V and J ends lost 1 base and 10 bases respectively, with 11 bases between them. The germline V gene encodes CDR1 MDHEN and CDR2 SYDVKM. This CDR3 comprises 13 residues. CDR3 in amino acids: CASSLLKRREQFF. Here the CDR3 DNA reads TGTGCCAGCAGTTTATTAAAGAGGCGAGAGCAGTTCTTC.

The J gene is TRBJ2-5, the V gene TRBV28, with TRBD1 matching over 8 bases. This CDR3 has 13 residues. Germline CDR1 MDHEN, CDR2 SYDVKM. Germline trimming cut 5 bases from V and 10 bases from J; bases unmatched to any gene: 9. For the CDR3, the DNA is TGTGCCAGCAGTCCGACCGACAGGGGTCGCCAGTACTTC. As protein: CASSPTDRGRQYF.

The genes are TRBV5-6 and TRBJ1-4; perhaps TRBD1 as D (6 bases). Looked up from germline, CDR1 is SGHDT and CDR2 is YYEEEE. V gave up 4 bases and J gave up 6 bases, with 16 bases separating them. The CDR3 is made up of 15 amino acids. The CDR3 DNA is TGTGCCAGCAGCGCGAAAGCGGCAGGGGATGAAAAACTGTTTTTT. Protein sequence: CASSAKAAGDEKLFF.

The gene calls are TRBV6-1 and TRBJ2-1; 8 positions agree with TRBD2. The CDR3 consists of 16 residues. V was pared by 2 bases and J by 4 bases, with 7 bases of the junction left unmatched. Germline-derived CDR1 and CDR2 are MNHNS and SASEGT. The CDR3 nucleotides are TGTGCCAGCAGTGAAAGCGGGGGCCCCCCTTACAATGAGCAGTTCTTC. Encoded protein: CASSESGGPPYNEQFF.

V gene TRBV12-3 or TRBV12-4 combines with J gene TRBJ2-2, with D hard to call. This CDR3 has 11 amino acids. V was shortened by 6 bases and J by 7 bases, with 6 bases between the two germline ends. The CDR3 region is CASRRLGELFF. The CDR3 DNA reads TGTGCCAGCAGACGACTCGGGGAGCTGTTTTTT.

CDR3 region: CASSSGQPEDEKLFF. The CDR3 DNA sequence: TGTGCCAGCAGCTCGGGACAGCCGGAGGATGAAAAACTGTTTTTT. V and J are TRBV7-8 and TRBJ1-4; 7 bases fit TRBD1. The germline gives CDR1 SGHVS, CDR2 FQNEAQ. CDR3 length equals 15 residues. With V trimmed by 4 bases and J by 6 bases, 8 bases remained unmatched. Variable domain in full (rest from reference TRBV7-8 and TRBJ1-4): GAGVSQSPRYKVAKRGQDVALRCDPISGHVSLFWYQQALGQGPEFLTYFQNEAQLDKSGLPSDRFFAERPEGSVSTLKIQRTQQEDSAVYLCASSSGQPEDEKLFFGSGTQLSVL.

The rearrangement uses TRBV18 and TRBJ1-5; maybe TRBD1 (6 bases). CDR3 length: 16 residues. V lost 1 base and J 5 bases, leaving 15 bases between the germline ends. Germline CDR1 KGHSH, CDR2 LQKENI. CDR3 in DNA: TGTGCCAGCTCACCACAGGGGGTGGTTGGGTATCAGCCCCAGCATTTT. Protein product: CASSPQGVVGYQPQHF.

The rearrangement joins TRBV7-2 to TRBJ2-7, with 11 positions matching TRBD1. Looked up from germline, CDR1 is SGHTA and CDR2 is FQGNSA. CDR3 size: 17 residues. V was clipped by 0 bases and J by 4 bases; unmatched bases: 8. The DNA for the CDR3 is TGTGCCAGCAGCTTAGCCTCTACCGGGACAGGGGGGTACGAGCAGTACTTC. It translates to CASSLASTGTGGYEQYF. The entire variable domain, with the rest obtained from reference TRBV7-2 and TRBJ2-7, is as follows: GAGVSQSPSNKVTEKGKDVELRCDPISGHTALYWYRQSLGQGLEFLIYFQGNSAPDKSGLPSDRFSAERTGGSVSTLTIQRTQQEDSAVYLCASSLASTGTGGYEQYFGPGTRLTVT.

The CDR3 loop reads CASSQASTGSSYEQYF. CDR3 nucleotides: TGCGCCAGCAGCCAGGCCTCGACAGGGTCTTCCTACGAGCAGTACTTC. The V and J genes are TRBV4-3 and TRBJ2-7; TRBD1 agrees at 7 bases. The CDR3 is 16 residues long. Unmatched junction bases numbered 9, after V lost 3 bases and J lost 1 base. CDR1 LGHNA and CDR2 YSLEER come from the germline V gene.

V is TRBV13 and J is TRBJ2-7; TRBD1 matches at 7 bases. The V segment lost 5 bases and the J segment 0 bases; nucleotides outside the gene matches: 7. The CDR3 runs to 15 residues. Germline CDR1 reads PRHDT; CDR2 reads FYEKMQ (reference sequence). In DNA form, the CDR3 reads TGTGCCAGCAGCCTCGGGACAGCAGCCTCCTACGAGCAGTACTTC. It translates to CASSLGTAASYEQYF.

This chain joins TRBV2 and TRBJ1-2; perhaps TRBD1 as D (6 bases). This CDR3 contains 17 residues. V was cut by 3 bases and J by 0 bases, with 17 bases left in between. Per germline, CDR1 SNHLY and CDR2 FYNNEI. This CDR3 is CASSDGGGQPTNYGYTF. Here the CDR3 DNA reads TGTGCCAGCAGTGATGGCGGGGGGCAGCCTACTAACTATGGCTACACCTTC. The variable domain in full, completed from reference TRBV2 and TRBJ1-2, reads EPEVTQTPSHQVTQMGQEVILRCVPISNHLYFYWYRQILGQKVEFLVSFYNNEISEKSEIFDDQFSVERPDGSNFTLKIRSTKLEDSAMYFCASSDGGGQPTNYGYTFGSGTRLTVV.

This chain links TRBV27 with TRBJ2-6; a weak D match, TRBD1 (5 bases). The CDR3 extends over 13 amino acids. Per germline, CDR1 MNHEY and CDR2 SMNVEV (reference sequence). V lost 6 bases to trimming and J lost 3 bases, with 6 bases between them. The CDR3 sequence is CASRDIGANVLTF. Here the CDR3 DNA reads TGTGCCAGCAGGGACATTGGGGCCAACGTCCTGACTTTC.

The rearrangement links TRBV9 to TRBJ2-1, with 9 bases matching TRBD1. CDR1 is SGDLS, CDR2 YYNGEE, per germline. Trimming removed 0 bases from V and 6 bases from J; junction bases left unmatched: 13. The CDR3 runs 18 residues. The CDR3 DNA follows: TGTGCCAGCAGCGTAGTAGGGGTCGGGACAGGGCGTTCCAATGAGCAGTTCTTC. This codes for CASSVVGVGTGRSNEQFF.

The chain employs TRBV6-6 and TRBJ2-1; D possibly corresponds to TRBD1 (6 bases). The V end lost 8 bases, the J end lost 4 bases, and 15 bases lay between the germline ends. The CDR3 extends over 14 amino acids. In germline, CDR1 is MNHNY, CDR2 SVGAGI (reference sequence). CDR3: CASGGAQGYNEQFF. The CDR3 DNA reads TGTGCCAGCGGGGGCGCCCAGGGGTACAATGAGCAGTTCTTC.

This chain joins TRBV19 and TRBJ2-3; 7 bases are shared with TRBD1. The CDR3 extends over 16 amino acids. J was trimmed by 5 bases and V by 5 bases; bases with no gene match: 13. Germline assignment: CDR1 LNHDA and CDR2 SQIVND (reference sequence). CDR3 DNA: TGTGCCAGTAGTCATGGGACAGCGAGACTTGGAGATACGCAGTATTTT. It specifies CASSHGTARLGDTQYF.

This sequence joins TRBV19 and TRBJ1-2, with a tentative D call TRBD1 (6 bases). V was shortened by 6 bases and J by 0 bases, with 11 bases between the two germline ends. The germline CDR1 and CDR2 sequences are LNHDA and SQIVND (reference sequence). The CDR3 is made up of 14 amino acids. In nucleotides, the CDR3 is TGTGCCAGTAGCGATACAGGGTCTAACTATGGCTACACCTTC. It codes for CASSDTGSNYGYTF.

This clone showed up many times. This chain joins TRBV19 and TRBJ2-5; D is perhaps TRBD2 (6 bases). CDR3 length: 15 residues. The V gene's germline CDR1 is LNHDA and CDR2 SQIVND (reference sequence). The V and J ends lost 6 bases and 5 bases respectively, with 19 bases between them. The CDR3 DNA reads as TGTGCCAGTAGAACGTCCGGGACTGGCGGGGAGACCCAGTACTTC. It specifies CASRTSGTGGETQYF.

This chain uses TRBV27 with TRBJ1-3, with no clear D. The germline CDR1 and CDR2 sequences are MNHEY and SMNVEV (reference sequence). Trimming took off 3 bases at V and 3 bases at J, with 9 bases between the two ends. This CDR3 contains 14 residues. The CDR3 spells CASSFRGDGNTIYF. Here the CDR3 DNA reads TGTGCCAGCAGTTTCCGGGGTGATGGAAACACCATATATTTT.

The gene calls are TRBV9 and TRBJ1-5; no definite D call. V was cut by 4 bases and J by 6 bases, with 14 bases left in between. The CDR3 extends over 14 amino acids. CDR1 and CDR2 from the germline V gene are SGDLS and YYNGEE. The CDR3 protein is CASSTSERVQPQHF. CDR3 sequence (DNA): TGTGCCAGCAGCACTAGTGAGCGGGTTCAGCCCCAGCATTTT.